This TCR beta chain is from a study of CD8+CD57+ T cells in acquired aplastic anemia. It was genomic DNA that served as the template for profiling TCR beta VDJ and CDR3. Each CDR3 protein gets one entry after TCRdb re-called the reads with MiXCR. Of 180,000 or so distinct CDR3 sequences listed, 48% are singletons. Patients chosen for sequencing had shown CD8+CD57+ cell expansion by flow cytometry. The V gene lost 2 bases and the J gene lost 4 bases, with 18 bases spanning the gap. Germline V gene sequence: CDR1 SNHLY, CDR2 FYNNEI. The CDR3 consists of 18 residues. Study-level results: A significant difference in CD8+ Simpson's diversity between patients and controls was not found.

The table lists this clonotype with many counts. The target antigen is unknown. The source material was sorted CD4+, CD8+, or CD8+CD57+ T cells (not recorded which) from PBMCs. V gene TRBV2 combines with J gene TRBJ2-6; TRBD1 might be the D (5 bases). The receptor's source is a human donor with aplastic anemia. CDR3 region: CASSESPYRTPGANVLTF. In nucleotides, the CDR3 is TGTGCCAGCAGTGAATCCCCTTACAGGACCCCAGGGGCCAACGTCCTGACTTTC.